The 8 T cell receptor beta chains reported below all come from one sample, sequenced in a study of T cells in Graves' hyperthyroidism and ophthalmopathy. Researchers amplified the TCR beta CDR3 regions from RNA transcripts. During a first-round RT-PCR of the TCR CDR3, the HTBI primer set was used. TCRdb reprocessed the multiplex PCR reads with MiXCR, giving one entry per CDR3 protein. The table has under 350,000 distinct CDR3 sequences, about 17% seen once; the top ten hold around 55%. Material: blood. The receptors were gathered from a woman aged 55-75 years with Graves' ophthalmopathy.

V usage is TRBV5-8 and J usage is TRBJ2-5; TRBD2 matches at 9 bases. This CDR3 is built from 18 residues. Trimming cost V 3 bases and J 1 base; bases outside gene matches: 13. CDR1 is SGHTS, CDR2 YDEGEE, per germline. The CDR3 region has the DNA TGTGCCAGCAGCTCGGCCGTGATACCAGCGGGGGGCCAAGAGACCCAGTACTTC. This encodes CASSSAVIPAGGQETQYF.

At least ten counts were recorded for this clonotype. The genes are TRBV28 and TRBJ2-7; 7 bases map to TRBD2. The V gene's germline CDR1 is MDHEN and CDR2 SYDVKM. The CDR3 is made up of 14 amino acids. Losses at the gene ends were 4 bases for V and 3 bases for J; bases not matched to a gene: 6. The CDR3 DNA reads TGTGCCAGCAGTTCGTCGGGGGGAGTCTACGAGCAGTACTTC. Encoded protein: CASSSSGGVYEQYF.

This clonotype was counted many times. This rearrangement joins TRBV20-1 to TRBJ2-2, with D unresolved. Germline CDR1 reads DFQATT; CDR2 reads SNEGSKA (reference sequence). Deletions cut 3 bases from V and 9 bases from J, with 14 bases between. This CDR3 is built from 13 residues. The CDR3 reads CSARLPTLRELFF. The CDR3 DNA follows: TGCAGTGCTAGGCTGCCTACGCTTCGGGAGCTGTTTTTT.

This clonotype has ten or more counts. The chain links TRBV29-1 to TRBJ1-2; TRBD1 agrees at 8 bases. CDR1 and CDR2 from the germline V gene are SQVTM and ANQGSEA. V trimming: 3 bases; J trimming: 4 bases; junction bases outside the gene matches: 13. The CDR3 extends over 16 amino acids. The chain's CDR3 is CSVDRGYRGDSYGYTF. In DNA, the CDR3 is TGCAGCGTTGACCGAGGGTACAGGGGGGATTCCTATGGCTACACCTTC.

At least ten counts were recorded for this clonotype. The gene calls are TRBV2 and TRBJ2-4; TRBD1 or TRBD2 may be the D gene (6 bases each). This CDR3 region has 15 residues. Germline assignment: CDR1 SNHLY and CDR2 FYNNEI. The ends were cut back, 6 bases at V and 8 bases at J, with 20 bases in the middle. The CDR3 nucleotides read TGTGCCAGCAGCCCCCAAGGGGGGCTCTCGGACATTCAGTACTTC. Translated: CASSPQGGLSDIQYF.

This clonotype has just a few counts. V is TRBV6-1 and J is TRBJ2-5; 7 nucleotides match TRBD1. The V gene's germline CDR1 is MNHNS and CDR2 SASEGT. This CDR3 contains 15 residues. Trimming removed 7 bases from V and 1 base from J; junction bases left unmatched: 9. The CDR3 DNA sequence: TGTGCCAGCACAATGACAGGGTATCGCCAAGAGACCCAGTACTTC. Amino acid sequence: CASTMTGYRQETQYF.

This clonotype has at least ten counts. The rearrangement uses TRBV10-3 and TRBJ2-1; D not certain. V lost 11 bases and J 0 bases, leaving 14 bases between the germline ends. The CDR3 is 14 amino acids. CDR1 ENHRY and CDR2 SYGVKD come from the germline V gene. In DNA, the CDR3 is TGTGCCTCCACCCCAGCAAACTCCTACAATGAGCAGTTCTTC. It specifies CASTPANSYNEQFF.

This clonotype was counted ten times or more. This chain links TRBV27 with TRBJ2-7, with 10 bases lining up with TRBD1. V shed 7 bases, J shed 3 bases, and the junction held 12 bases outside the gene matches. The germline V gene has CDR1 MNHEY and CDR2 SMNVEV (reference sequence). This CDR3 is built from 16 residues. CDR3 coding DNA: TGTGCCAGCACCCTTTATCGGGGACAGGGGAGCTACGAGCAGTACTTC. Residues: CASTLYRGQGSYEQYF.